The source of this T cell receptor (beta chain) is a study of cytomegalovirus exposure and HLA in healthy donors (dated by TCRdb to 2015 to 2018). Some background on the complete study: A later analysis indicated that the roughly 120 validation repertoires were generated on the platform also employed for the approximately 700 repertoires of the first cohort. The aim of the study was to test whether cataloging public T cell receptors could identify signatures of past pathogen exposure. Besides the first cohort of roughly 700 subjects, a separate validation cohort made up of over a hundred different subjects was used. High-throughput TCR immunosequencing, statistical association of individual TCRs with disease status, and machine learning were combined to predict cytomegalovirus infection status.

Separate from the approximately 670-subject first cohort, the validation cohort of 90 to 150 subjects was the group to which the donors belonged. Libraries were built with the immunoSEQ multiplex PCR assay. The published analysis was carried out like this. A statistical classification framework was built to diagnose cytomegalovirus status from the catalog of TCR beta chain sequences. TCRdb obtained this table from immuneACCESS and retained in-frame rearrangements with V and J assigned. These tables miss some clones; where compared with another copy, unresolved V genes account for less than half of the shortfall, and the remainder is unexplained. The V and J calls and clone size were taken over from that table, and D and trimming were inferred from the DNA. The sample has 60,000 to 85,000 clones on record, nearly 96% of them singletons. The ten largest make up more than 3.5% of the sample. About this clone itself: The clone's antigen remains unknown. There are no base qualities to consult, and no much larger clone falls within one base.

CDR1 and CDR2, looked up from the germline V gene (reference sequence), are MNHEY and SMNVEV. There are 14 amino acids in the CDR3, from cysteine to phenylalanine inclusive. This entry keeps only the CDR3 DNA: 42 bases, framed from base 1. V is clipped by 2 bases and J by 7 bases, and the sequence between their germline boundaries is 12 bases long. Broader findings and caveats from the paper: All 120 or so repertoires were used to score co-occurrence in the validation cohort in a later analysis, because that analysis had no HLA typing for the cohort. In vitro tests confirmed that a few of the cytomegalovirus-associated TCR beta chains recognize cytomegalovirus antigens. The authors suggested that the approach could potentially be extended to other disease states and immunological phenotypes. Of the cluster scores, 85% to 95% were above 0 in a later analysis, which found that TCRs clustered in the first cohort also tended to co-occur in the approximately 120 validation repertoires. Most TCR sequences were observed very rarely across donors, whereas some public TCRs were present in many individuals. A total of fewer than 200 TCR beta chains were listed by the study as associated with cytomegalovirus. The classifier was reported to diagnose cytomegalovirus status with high specificity and sensitivity in both the original cohort and the validation cohort.

Recombination joined TRBV27 with TRBJ2-1, and the D gene may be TRBD2, 6 bases matching. Input material: PBMCs. The TCR originated in a woman aged 18-29 years in good health and CMV-seropositive. This receptor has the CDR3 CASSLRERKNEQFF. The nucleotides are TGTGCCAGCAGTTTACGGGAGCGGAAAAATGAGCAGTTCTTC.